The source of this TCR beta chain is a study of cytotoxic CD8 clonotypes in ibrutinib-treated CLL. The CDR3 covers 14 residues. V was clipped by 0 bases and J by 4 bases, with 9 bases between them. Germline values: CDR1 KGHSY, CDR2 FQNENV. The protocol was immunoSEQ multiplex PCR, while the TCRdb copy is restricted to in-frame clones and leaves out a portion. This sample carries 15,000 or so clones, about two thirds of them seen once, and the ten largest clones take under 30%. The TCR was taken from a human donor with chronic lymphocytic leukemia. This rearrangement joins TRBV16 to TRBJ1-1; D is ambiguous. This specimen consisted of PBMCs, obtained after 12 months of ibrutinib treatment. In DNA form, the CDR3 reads TGTGCCAGCAGCCAATCCGGGGTGGGCACTGAAGCTTTCTTT. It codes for CASSQSGVGTEAFF.